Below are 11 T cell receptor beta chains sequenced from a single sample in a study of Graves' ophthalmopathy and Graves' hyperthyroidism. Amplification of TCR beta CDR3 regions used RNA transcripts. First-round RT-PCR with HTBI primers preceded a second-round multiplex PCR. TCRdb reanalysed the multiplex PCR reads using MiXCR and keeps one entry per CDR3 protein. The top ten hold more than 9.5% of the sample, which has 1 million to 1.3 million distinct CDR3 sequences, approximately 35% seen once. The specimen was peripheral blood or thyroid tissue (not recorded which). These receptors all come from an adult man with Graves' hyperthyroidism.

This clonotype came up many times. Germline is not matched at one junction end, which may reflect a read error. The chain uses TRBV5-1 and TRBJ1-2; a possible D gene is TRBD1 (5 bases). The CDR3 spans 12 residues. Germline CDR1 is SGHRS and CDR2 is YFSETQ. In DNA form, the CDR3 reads TGCGCCAGCAGTTTGGAGGGACATGGCTACACCTTC. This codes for CASSLEGHGYTF. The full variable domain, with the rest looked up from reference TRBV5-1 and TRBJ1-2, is KAGVTQTPRYLIKTRGQQVTLSCSPISGHRSVSWYQQTPGQGLQFLFEYFSETQRNKGNFPGRFSGRQFSNSRSEMNVSTLELGDSALYLCASSLEGHGYTFGSGTRLTVV.

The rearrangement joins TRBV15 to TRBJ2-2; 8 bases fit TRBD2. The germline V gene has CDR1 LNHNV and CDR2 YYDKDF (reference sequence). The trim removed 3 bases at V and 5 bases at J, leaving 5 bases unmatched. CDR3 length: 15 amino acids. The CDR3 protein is CATSSVAGGTGELFF. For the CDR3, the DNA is TGTGCCACCAGCAGCGTTGCGGGGGGAACCGGGGAGCTGTTTTTT.

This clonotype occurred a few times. The CDR3 loop is CASSTYGGRSGNTIYF. CDR3 sequence (DNA): TGTGCCAGCAGCACCTACGGAGGGCGATCTGGAAACACCATATATTTT. The rearrangement links TRBV9 to TRBJ1-3; unclear D gene. Germline V gives CDR1 SGDLS, CDR2 YYNGEE. V lost 4 bases and J 1 base, leaving 15 bases between the germline ends. The CDR3 contains 16 residues.

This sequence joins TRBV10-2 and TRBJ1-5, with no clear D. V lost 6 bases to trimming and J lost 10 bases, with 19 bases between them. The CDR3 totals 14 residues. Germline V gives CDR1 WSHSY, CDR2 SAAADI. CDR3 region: CASRERAETGPQHF. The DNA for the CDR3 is TGCGCCAGCAGGGAACGAGCCGAGACCGGCCCCCAGCATTTT.

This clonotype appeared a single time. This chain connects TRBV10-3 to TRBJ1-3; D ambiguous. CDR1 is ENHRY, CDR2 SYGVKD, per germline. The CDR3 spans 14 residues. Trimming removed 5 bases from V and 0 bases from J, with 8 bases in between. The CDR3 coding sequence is TGTGCCATCAGTTTGTCCCTCTCTGGAAACACCATATATTTT. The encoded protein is CAISLSLSGNTIYF.

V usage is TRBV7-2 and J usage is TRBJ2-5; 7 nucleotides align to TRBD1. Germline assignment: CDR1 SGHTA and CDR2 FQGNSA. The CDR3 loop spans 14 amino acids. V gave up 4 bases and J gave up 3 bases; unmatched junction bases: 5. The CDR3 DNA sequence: TGTGCCAGCAGCTCGAACAGGGGCAAAGAGACCCAGTACTTC. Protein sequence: CASSSNRGKETQYF. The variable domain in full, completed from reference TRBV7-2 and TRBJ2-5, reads GAGVSQSPSNKVTEKGKDVELRCDPISGHTALYWYRQSLGQGLEFLIYFQGNSAPDKSGLPSDRFSAERTGGSVSTLTIQRTQQEDSAVYLCASSSNRGKETQYFGPGTRLLVL.

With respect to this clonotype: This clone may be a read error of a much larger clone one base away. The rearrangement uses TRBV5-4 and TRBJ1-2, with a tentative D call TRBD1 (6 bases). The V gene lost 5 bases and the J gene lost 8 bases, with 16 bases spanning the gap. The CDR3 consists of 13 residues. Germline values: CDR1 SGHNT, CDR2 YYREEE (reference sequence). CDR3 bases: TGTGCCAGCAGATACCGGGGGGCAAGAGGCTACACCTTC. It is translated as CASRYRGARGYTF.

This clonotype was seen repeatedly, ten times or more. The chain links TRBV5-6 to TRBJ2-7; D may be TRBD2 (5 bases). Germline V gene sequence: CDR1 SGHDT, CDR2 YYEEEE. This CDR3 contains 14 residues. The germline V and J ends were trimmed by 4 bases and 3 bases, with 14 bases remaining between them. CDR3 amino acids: CASSRRGLGYEQYF. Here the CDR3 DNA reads TGTGCCAGCAGCCGACGGGGTTTGGGCTACGAGCAGTACTTC. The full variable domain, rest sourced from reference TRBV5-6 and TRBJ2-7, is DAGVTQSPTHLIKTRGQQVTLRCSPKSGHDTVSWYQQALGQGPQFIFQYYEEEERQRGNFPDRFSGHQFPNYSSELNVNALLLGDSALYLCASSRRGLGYEQYFGPGTRLTVT.

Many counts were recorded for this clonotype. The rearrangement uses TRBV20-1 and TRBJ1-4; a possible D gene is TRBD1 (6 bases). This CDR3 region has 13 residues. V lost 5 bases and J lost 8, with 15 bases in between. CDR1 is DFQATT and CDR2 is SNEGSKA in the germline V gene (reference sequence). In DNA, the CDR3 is TGCAGTGCTGGGGGCGGGGGACGAGAAAAACTGTTTTTT. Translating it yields CSAGGGGREKLFF.

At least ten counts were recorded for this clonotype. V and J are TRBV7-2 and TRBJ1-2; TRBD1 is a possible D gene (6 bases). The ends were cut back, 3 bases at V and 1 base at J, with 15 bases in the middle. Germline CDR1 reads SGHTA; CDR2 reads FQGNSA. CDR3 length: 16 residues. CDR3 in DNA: TGTGCCAGCAGCTTGTCTGGCAGGGGCCTTAACTATGGCTACACCTTC. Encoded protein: CASSLSGRGLNYGYTF.

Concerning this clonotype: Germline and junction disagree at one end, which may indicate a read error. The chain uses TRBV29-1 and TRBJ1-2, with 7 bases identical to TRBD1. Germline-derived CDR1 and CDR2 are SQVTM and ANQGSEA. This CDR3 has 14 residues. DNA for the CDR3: TGCAGCGTTGATCCGCAGGGGGACCTCTATGGCTGCATCTTC. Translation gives CSVDPQGDLYGCIF. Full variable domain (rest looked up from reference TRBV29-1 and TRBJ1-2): SAVISQKPSRDICQRGTSLTIQCQVDSQVTMMFWYRQQPGQSLTLIATANQGSEATYESGFVIDKFPISRPNLTFSTLTVSNMSPEDSSIYLCSVDPQGDLYGCIFGSGTRLTVV.